This T cell receptor beta chain was profiled in a study of tumor and adjacent non-tumor tissue in lung cancer. Study-level findings and limits: Normal lung showed higher cumulative top 100 clone frequency than tumor.

This sample's RNA came from whole unsorted tissue. Distant lung tissue was collected more than 3 cm away from the tumor edge. A note on this clonotype: Its antigen is undetermined. Possible read error: a much larger clone is one base away.

Trimming took 4 bases from V and 3 from J, leaving 13 bases between them. Germline V gene lookup returns CDR1 SGHRS and CDR2 YFSETQ. CDR3 length equals 14 residues. TCRbeta libraries were built with three rounds of nested PCR, modified from ARM-PCR. One entry per CDR3 protein results from TCRdb running MiXCR on the multiplex PCR reads. This sample yields more than 35,000 distinct CDR3 sequences, of which 60% to 65% are seen a single time; under 20% belongs to the top ten. This TCR derives from a woman aged 40 to 50 with non-small cell lung cancer. The sample taken for sequencing was distant non-tumor lung tissue. This chain connects TRBV5-1 to TRBJ1-1, with D unclear. This CDR3 reads CASSPQSLYTEAFF. For the CDR3, the DNA is TGCGCCAGCAGCCCCCAGAGTCTCTACACTGAAGCTTTCTTT.